The next 26 T cell receptor beta chains were all read from a single sample in a study of T cell responses to AZD1222 COVID-19 vaccine. The method was immunoSEQ multiplex PCR; TCRdb's version includes in-frame clones alone and lacks a portion of them. The sample has about 85,000 clones; 86% are singletons. Sequencing used peripheral blood, obtained on day 0 of AZD1222 vaccination. The receptors were sampled from an adult in good health.

The CDR3 DNA sequence: TGTGCCAGCAGCTTGGTGGGGCAGATCCTCGGTTTCTTT. This translates into CASSLVGQILGFF. The rearrangement links TRBV5-5 to TRBJ1-1; tentative D call: TRBD1 (5 bases). CDR1 is SGHKS and CDR2 is YYEKEE in the germline V gene (reference sequence). V was cut by 0 bases and J by 13 bases, with 16 bases left in between. The CDR3 consists of 13 residues.

The chain couples TRBV5-1 to TRBJ2-6, with 8 bases lining up with TRBD1. Unmatched junction bases numbered 13, after V lost 4 bases and J lost 4 bases. The CDR3 contains 18 residues. The germline V gene encodes CDR1 SGHRS and CDR2 YFSETQ. The DNA of the CDR3 is TGCGCCAGCAGCCCTCAGGACAGGGATTCCCTCGGGGCCAACGTCCTGACTTTC. It encodes CASSPQDRDSLGANVLTF.

V gene TRBV5-1 combines with J gene TRBJ2-7; 9 bases align to TRBD2. The CDR3 length is 20 residues. Per germline, CDR1 SGHRS and CDR2 YFSETQ. The V segment lost 4 bases and the J segment 2 bases; nucleotides outside the gene matches: 22. The CDR3 DNA sequence: TGCGCCAGCAGCCAGAAACGCGGGGGGGAAACTACTCTACCACCCTACGAGCAGTACTTC. Protein product: CASSQKRGGETTLPPYEQYF.

V usage is TRBV11-2 and J usage is TRBJ1-6; D is uncertain. Trimming cost V 5 bases and J 7 bases, with 0 bases left between them. The CDR3 consists of 10 residues. The germline V gene encodes CDR1 SGHAT and CDR2 FQNNGV. The CDR3: CASSNSPLHF. CDR3 in DNA: TGTGCCAGCAGCAATTCACCCCTCCACTTT. The whole variable domain, remainder taken from reference TRBV11-2 and TRBJ1-6, is EAGVAQSPRYKIIEKRQSVAFWCNPISGHATLYWYQQILGQGPKLLIQFQNNGVVDDSQLPKDRFSAERLKGVDSTLKIQPAKLEDSAVYLCASSNSPLHFGNGTRLTVT.

The chain is built from TRBV10-3 and TRBJ1-1; D remains ambiguous. The V and J ends lost 6 bases and 1 base respectively, with 9 bases between them. The germline CDR1 and CDR2 sequences are ENHRY and SYGVKD. The CDR3 runs 13 residues. The CDR3 DNA reads as TGTGCCATCAGCGGACGGACGAACACTGAAGCTTTCTTT. Translation: CAISGRTNTEAFF.

The gene calls are TRBV7-2 and TRBJ2-5, with TRBD2 identical over 10 bases. This CDR3 spans 17 amino acids. Germline CDR1 SGHTA, CDR2 FQGNSA. V shed 2 bases, J shed 1 base, and the junction held 7 bases outside the gene matches. The CDR3 coding sequence is TGTGCCAGCAGCTTAAGCCCCGGACTAGCGGCCCAAGAGACCCAGTACTTC. Protein product: CASSLSPGLAAQETQYF.

This chain uses TRBV7-9 with TRBJ2-3; D remains ambiguous. The CDR3 has 13 amino acids. The V gene's germline CDR1 is SEHNR and CDR2 FQNEAQ (reference sequence). Trimming removed 0 bases at V and 0 bases at J, with 1 base between. CDR3 residues: CASSLASTDTQYF. The CDR3 nucleotides read TGTGCCAGCAGCTTAGCGAGCACAGATACGCAGTATTTT.

The rearrangement uses TRBV6-5 and TRBJ1-2; no definite D call. Trimming cost V 10 bases and J 3 bases, with 15 bases left between them. Germline V CDR1 and CDR2: MNHEY, SVGAGI. The CDR3 length is 13 residues. CDR3 sequence: CATKPGWDYGYTF. The CDR3 coding sequence is TGTGCCACCAAACCAGGTTGGGACTATGGCTACACCTTC.

This chain joins TRBV4-2 and TRBJ2-6; 8 positions agree with TRBD2. The CDR3 extends over 18 amino acids. The ends lost 2 bases at V and 0 bases at J; junction bases unmatched: 6. From germline, CDR1 is LGHNA and CDR2 YNFKEQ. The CDR3, as DNA: TGTGCCAGCAGCCAATTTAGCGGGGCCCGCTCTGGGGCCAACGTCCTGACTTTC. This encodes CASSQFSGARSGANVLTF.

The V gene is TRBV5-1, the J gene TRBJ1-2; D is undetermined. The germline V and J ends were trimmed by 4 bases and 8 bases, with 9 bases remaining between them. The length of the CDR3 is 11 residues. Looked up from germline, CDR1 is SGHRS and CDR2 is YFSETQ. The CDR3 DNA reads TGCGCCAGCAGCCTCAACGAGGGCTACACCTTC. This translates into CASSLNEGYTF.

This chain connects TRBV6-5 to TRBJ1-2; D may be TRBD1 (5 bases). Germline loops: CDR1 MNHEY, CDR2 SVGAGI. CDR3 length equals 12 residues. Trimming removed 4 bases from V and 8 bases from J, with 11 bases in between. CDR3 DNA: TGTGCCAGCAGTTTCGGACATTCAGGCTACACCTTC. Its translation is CASSFGHSGYTF.

This rearrangement joins TRBV3-1 (or the pseudogene TRBV3-2) to TRBJ1-1; no clear D gene. Germline V gene lookup returns CDR1 LGHDT and CDR2 YNNKEL (reference sequence). The CDR3 spans 13 residues. V shed 4 bases and J shed 1 base, with 7 bases lying between them. The CDR3 loop reads CASSPQKNTEAFF. CDR3 nucleotides: TGTGCCAGCAGCCCACAGAAGAACACTGAAGCTTTCTTT.

The J gene is TRBJ1-6, the V gene TRBV28; perhaps TRBD1 as D (6 bases). There are 14 residues in the CDR3. From germline, CDR1 is MDHEN and CDR2 SYDVKM. The V gene lost 6 bases and the J gene lost 7 bases, with 13 bases spanning the gap. The CDR3, as DNA: TGTGCCAGCAGGACGGGACACGGGAATTCACCCCTCCACTTT. Its protein product is CASRTGHGNSPLHF.

This clone was counted a single time. A much larger clone is a single base away; this may be a read error. Other DNA sequences from this sample encode an identical CDR3 as well. This chain uses TRBV15 with TRBJ2-5; tentative D call: TRBD2 (7 bases). Germline V gives CDR1 LNHNV, CDR2 YYDKDF (reference sequence). CDR3 length equals 16 residues. The V and J ends lost 8 bases and 9 bases respectively, with 28 bases between them. CDR3 DNA: TGTGCCACCTCCAGGCCTGGGGGGGGGCCCGAGTGGGCCCAGTACTTC. As protein: CATSRPGGGPEWAQYF.

Notes on this clone: Other DNA sequences within the sample encode an identical CDR3. The V call is TRBV20-1, the J call TRBJ2-1; D possibly corresponds to TRBD2 (6 bases). Per the germline V gene, CDR1 is DFQATT and CDR2 is SNEGSKA (reference sequence). Trimming stripped 3 bases from V and 9 bases from J, with 6 bases between. The CDR3 consists of 10 residues. CDR3 DNA sequence: TGCAGTGCTAGGGGAGGTGAGCAGTTCTTC. It is translated as CSARGGEQFF.

The chain is built from TRBV5-1 and TRBJ1-3, with TRBD1 matching 7 bases. The CDR3 length is 16 residues. Losses at the gene ends were 4 bases for V and 0 bases for J; bases not matched to a gene: 7. The germline V gene has CDR1 SGHRS and CDR2 YFSETQ. CDR3 region: CASSPMGQFSGNTIYF. DNA of the CDR3: TGCGCCAGCAGCCCTATGGGACAGTTCTCTGGAAACACCATATATTTT.

The chain is built from TRBV9 and TRBJ1-4; D perhaps matches TRBD1 (5 bases). CDR3 length: 16 residues. The germline V and J ends were trimmed by 3 bases and 6 bases, with 18 bases remaining between them. Germline-derived CDR1 and CDR2 are SGDLS and YYNGEE. The CDR3, as DNA: TGTGCCAGCAGCGGACGTCGGGGGGAGGAAGATGAAAAACTGTTTTTT. Translation: CASSGRRGEEDEKLFF.

The chain joins TRBV10-2 to TRBJ2-1, with a weak D call TRBD2 (5 bases). This CDR3 spans 14 amino acids. V was clipped by 4 bases and J by 4 bases, with 11 bases between them. The germline CDR1 and CDR2 sequences are WSHSY and SAAADI. This chain's CDR3 is CASSGITSYNEQFF. The CDR3 DNA reads as TGCGCCAGCAGTGGGATTACTAGTTACAATGAGCAGTTCTTC.

This clone was picked up one time. The chain has TRBV11-2 and TRBJ1-2; no clear D gene. Trimming stripped 4 bases from V and 1 base from J, with 10 bases between. The length of the CDR3 is 14 residues. The germline V gene encodes CDR1 SGHAT and CDR2 FQNNGV. The CDR3 loop reads CASSSGIGNYGYTF. DNA for the CDR3: TGTGCCAGCAGCTCTGGAATCGGTAACTATGGCTACACCTTC.

The CDR3 bases are TGCGCCAGCAGCCCCAAGGACAGTGTGCAAGGGCAGCCCCAGCATTTT. Translated, it gives CASSPKDSVQGQPQHF. This chain uses TRBV4-1 with TRBJ1-5; D might be TRBD1 (6 bases). Germline lookup yields CDR1 MGHRA and CDR2 YSYEKL. With 4 bases removed from V and 7 bases from J, the gap between germline ends came to 20 bases. The CDR3 consists of 16 residues.

V and J are TRBV5-1 and TRBJ2-1; 9 bases align to TRBD2. The germline CDR1 and CDR2 sequences are SGHRS and YFSETQ. The CDR3 consists of 17 residues. Trimming removed 0 bases from V and 2 bases from J; junction bases left unmatched: 6. For the CDR3, the DNA is TGCGCCAGCAGCTTGGGAACTAGCGGGTCCCCCTACAATGAGCAGTTCTTC. As protein: CASSLGTSGSPYNEQFF.

The chain is built from TRBV11-2 and TRBJ1-1; TRBD1 agrees at 7 bases. The germline V gene encodes CDR1 SGHAT and CDR2 FQNNGV. V lost 6 bases to trimming and J lost 1 base; unmatched junction nucleotides: 5. This CDR3 comprises 14 residues. The chain's CDR3 is CASSRQGPNTEAFF. The CDR3 DNA reads as TGTGCCAGCAGTCGACAGGGACCGAACACTGAAGCTTTCTTT.

The chain couples TRBV6-5 to TRBJ1-1; maybe TRBD1 (5 bases). The CDR3 spans 14 residues. CDR1 and CDR2 (germline): MNHEY, SVGAGI. V dropped 2 bases and J dropped 6 bases, with 13 bases sitting between them. CDR3 amino acids: CASSYVAGTSEAFF. CDR3 DNA sequence: TGTGCCAGCAGTTACGTTGCCGGGACTTCTGAAGCTTTCTTT.

The chain joins TRBV5-5 to TRBJ2-7; TRBD1 matches at 10 bases. Germline CDR1 and CDR2: SGHKS and YYEKEE (reference sequence). V dropped 6 bases and J dropped 6; count of bases not matched to a gene: 12. The CDR3 spans 15 residues. CDR3 sequence reads: CASNAPGQGLGEQYF. DNA for the CDR3: TGTGCCAGCAACGCCCCGGGACAGGGGCTGGGCGAGCAGTACTTC.

The J gene is TRBJ1-5, the V gene TRBV7-2; D might be TRBD1 (6 bases). Trimming left V 1 base short and J 7 bases short, with 17 bases between. Germline-derived CDR1 and CDR2 are SGHTA and FQGNSA. CDR3 size: 16 residues. The CDR3 DNA sequence: TGTGCCAGCAGCTTAGGATCCGGGGGCGGAGGACAGCCCCAGCATTTT. Protein product: CASSLGSGGGGQPQHF.

The chain is built from TRBV6-5 and TRBJ1-5; perhaps TRBD1 as D (6 bases). V was trimmed by 6 bases and J by 4 bases, leaving 16 bases between them. The CDR3 spans 15 residues. Germline CDR1 and CDR2: MNHEY and SVGAGI. CDR3 region: CASSSIGGLNQPQHF. CDR3 DNA: TGTGCCAGCAGCTCCATCGGGGGGCTGAATCAGCCCCAGCATTTT.